These 21 T cell receptor beta chains originate from one sample sequenced in a study of breast tumors, draining lymph nodes, adjacent tissues. The lymph nodes were axillary draining lymph nodes from breast cancer patients. Via MiXCR, TCRdb re-called the multiplex PCR reads, giving one row per CDR3 protein. This sample yields approximately 170,000 distinct CDR3 sequences, of which about 30% are seen a single time; around 4.5% belongs to the top ten. Sequencing was carried out using axillary lymph node tissue. The receptors come from a female donor with breast cancer. Some clones in this sample may be carry-over from other donors' samples.

This clonotype has a handful of counts. This rearrangement joins TRBV5-5 to TRBJ1-2, with D tentatively TRBD1 (5 bases). The V gene's germline CDR1 is SGHKS and CDR2 YYEKEE (reference sequence). V lost 0 bases, J lost 3 bases, and 12 bases lay in between. This CDR3 is 15 amino acids long. CDR3 nucleotide sequence: TGTGCCAGCAGCTTGGGAGGAGGGGTGGACTATGGCTACACCTTC. Its protein product is CASSLGGGVDYGYTF.

This chain links TRBV5-8 with TRBJ2-4, with D possibly being TRBD2 (7 bases). The ends were cut back, 4 bases at V and 5 bases at J, with 13 bases in the middle. Germline CDR1 and CDR2: SGHTS and YDEGEE. The CDR3 extends over 14 amino acids. DNA for the CDR3: TGTGCCAGCAGCGGTGGGGGGGGCCAAAACATTCAGTACTTC. Translating gives CASSGGGGQNIQYF.

On this clonotype: One junction end disagrees with the germline gene, perhaps due to a read error. V and J are TRBV6-5 and TRBJ2-7; D is possibly TRBD2 (5 bases). The length of the CDR3 is 14 residues. In germline, CDR1 is MNHEY, CDR2 SVGAGI. CDR3 region: CASSGGGFPYEQCF. Written as DNA, the CDR3 is TGTGCCAGCAGCGGAGGCGGGTTTCCCTACGAGCAGTGCTTC.

This clonotype was seen ten or more times. The rearrangement uses TRBV7-9 and TRBJ2-3; 13 bases match TRBD2. This CDR3 is built from 17 residues. V lost 4 bases to trimming and J lost 6 bases; unmatched junction nucleotides: 10. Germline CDR1 and CDR2: SEHNR and FQNEAQ (reference sequence). CDR3 sequence: CASSSPTSGRAADTQYF. In DNA form, the CDR3 reads TGTGCCAGCAGCTCCCCCACTAGCGGGAGGGCAGCGGATACGCAGTATTTT.

This clonotype was counted many times. This chain uses TRBV11-3 with TRBJ2-3; D gene uncertain. CDR3 length: 15 residues. V was clipped by 1 base and J by 1 base, with 9 bases between them. In germline, CDR1 is SGHNT, CDR2 YENEEA. As DNA, the CDR3 is TGTGCCAGCAGCTTAGGTTCCTGGGGCACAGATACGCAGTATTTT. It codes for CASSLGSWGTDTQYF.

Points on this clonotype: At one end, the junction sequence differs from germline, possibly due to a read error. The genes are TRBV12-3 or TRBV12-4 and TRBJ2-2; D possibly corresponds to TRBD2 (6 bases). The CDR3 loop spans 15 amino acids. The CDR3 DNA follows: TGTGCCAGCAGTTTCGTCGGGAGTCGCACCGGGGAGCTGTCTTGG. Protein product: CASSFVGSRTGELSW.

Many counts were recorded for this clonotype. This chain uses TRBV6-5 with TRBJ1-2; D might be TRBD1 (6 bases). The CDR3 extends over 13 amino acids. In germline, CDR1 is MNHEY, CDR2 SVGAGI. Trimming cost V 0 bases and J 6 bases, with 8 bases left between them. In nucleotides, the CDR3 is TGTGCCAGCAGTTACTCCAGGGGCGATGGCTACACCTTC. It codes for CASSYSRGDGYTF.

The table lists this clonotype with many counts. This chain uses TRBV18 with TRBJ1-2; 10 bases align to TRBD1. Germline V gene lookup returns CDR1 KGHSH and CDR2 LQKENI. The CDR3 is 16 amino acids. V gave up 1 base and J gave up 2 bases; unmatched junction bases: 4. The CDR3 here is CASSPLPGQGNYGYTF. In DNA, the CDR3 is TGTGCCAGCTCACCACTACCGGGACAGGGGAACTATGGCTACACCTTC.

This clonotype was detected ten times or more. The gene calls are TRBV6-4 and TRBJ1-5, with D uncertain. In germline, CDR1 is MRHNA, CDR2 SNTAGT. Trimming shortened V by 4 bases and J by 5 bases, and 9 bases separated the two germline ends. The CDR3 runs to 13 residues. The CDR3 DNA sequence: TGTGCCAGCAGTGCCGAGGAGGATCAGCCCCAGCATTTT. It yields the protein CASSAEEDQPQHF.

This clonotype was seen repeatedly, ten times or more. The V gene is TRBV7-8, the J gene TRBJ1-5; TRBD1 might be the D (5 bases). With 5 bases removed from V and 5 bases from J, the gap between germline ends came to 10 bases. There are 13 residues in the CDR3. CDR1 is SGHVS and CDR2 is FQNEAQ in the germline V gene. The CDR3 region is CASSPTGDQPQHF. CDR3 sequence (DNA): TGTGCCAGCAGCCCCACAGGAGATCAGCCCCAGCATTTT. Complete variable domain (other parts from reference TRBV7-8 and TRBJ1-5): GAGVSQSPRYKVAKRGQDVALRCDPISGHVSLFWYQQALGQGPEFLTYFQNEAQLDKSGLPSDRFFAERPEGSVSTLKIQRTQQEDSAVYLCASSPTGDQPQHFGDGTRLSIL.

This clonotype was picked up a small number of times. The chain joins TRBV6-1 to TRBJ1-5; D gene ambiguous. Germline CDR1 MNHNS, CDR2 SASEGT. Trimming took 2 bases from V and 7 from J, leaving 9 bases between them. The CDR3 consists of 13 residues. Here the CDR3 DNA reads TGTGCCAGCAGTGAACCGGGTTCACAGCCCCAGCATTTT. Its protein is CASSEPGSQPQHF.

In regard to this clonotype: A much larger clone differs from this one at a single base, so this may be a read error. The CDR3 loop is CAWMGQGGTQYF. CDR3 in DNA: TGTGCCTGGATGGGACAGGGAGGGACCCAGTACTTC. The genes are TRBV30 and TRBJ2-5, with 9 bases fitting TRBD1. Germline V CDR1 and CDR2: GTSNPN, SVGIG (reference sequence). This CDR3 spans 12 amino acids. The ends lost 4 bases at V and 7 bases at J; junction bases unmatched: 4.

At least ten counts were recorded for this clonotype. The chain combines TRBV25-1 with TRBJ1-3, with D hard to call. CDR1 MGHDK and CDR2 SYGVNS come from the germline V gene. The CDR3 is made up of 19 amino acids. V dropped 6 bases and J dropped 2 bases, with 26 bases sitting between them. CDR3 sequence: CASSPGITVQDRPGNTIYF. CDR3 nucleotide sequence: TGTGCCAGCAGCCCCGGGATAACCGTCCAGGATCGTCCTGGAAACACCATATATTTT.

This clonotype occurred many times. V is TRBV9 and J is TRBJ2-2; 13 nucleotides align to TRBD2. In germline, CDR1 is SGDLS, CDR2 YYNGEE. This CDR3 has 16 amino acids. V shed 4 bases and J 4 bases; nucleotides not matched to a gene: 4. CDR3 amino acids: CASSFTSGGATGELFF. CDR3 nucleotides: TGTGCCAGCAGCTTTACTAGCGGGGGGGCCACCGGGGAGCTGTTTTTT.

Points on this clonotype: Its ends do not fully match the called genes, so a read error is possible. The V and J genes are TRBV7-2 and TRBJ2-5, with D possibly being TRBD1 or TRBD2 (5 bases each). Germline loops: CDR1 SGHTA, CDR2 FQGNSA. The length of the CDR3 is 17 residues. DNA for the CDR3: TGTGCCAGCAGCTTAGAATCCCGGGGACGATATCAAGAGCCCCAGTACTTC. Translated: CASSLESRGRYQEPQYF.

This clonotype was counted ten times or more. This may be a read error: a much more frequent sequence differs by one nucleotide. The chain has TRBV20-1 and TRBJ1-2; 9 bases are a match to TRBD1. The CDR3 sequence is 12 residues long. From germline, CDR1 is DFQATT and CDR2 SNEGSKA (reference sequence). The CDR3 loop is CSAPDRGIGSTF. The CDR3 nucleotides read TGCAGTGCTCCGGACAGGGGCATTGGCTCCACCTTC.

About this clonotype itself: One base away lies a much larger clone, so this may be a sequencing read error. The chain combines TRBV6-5 with TRBJ1-2, with TRBD1 matching over 7 bases. Germline CDR1 and CDR2: MNHEY and SVGAGI. The length of the CDR3 is 16 residues. The CDR3 DNA sequence: TGTGCCAGCAGTTACTCACCGACAGGGCCGAACTATGGCCACACCTTC. This translates into CASSYSPTGPNYGHTF.

This clonotype was counted at least ten times. The chain joins TRBV18 to TRBJ2-1; unclear D gene. The CDR3 consists of 15 residues. The V and J ends lost 2 bases and 3 bases respectively, with 11 bases between them. CDR1 KGHSH and CDR2 LQKENI come from the germline V gene. The CDR3: CASSPIRERYNEQFF. The CDR3 DNA sequence: TGTGCCAGCTCACCAATAAGAGAACGCTACAATGAGCAGTTCTTC.

In its sample, this clonotype is medium-sized. V usage is TRBV29-1 and J usage is TRBJ2-7; 7 bases agree with TRBD1. Trimming at V came to 7 bases and at J to 0 bases, leaving 6 bases not matched to a gene. The length of the CDR3 is 13 residues. Germline V gives CDR1 SQVTM, CDR2 ANQGSEA. The DNA of the CDR3 is TGCAGCGCCACAGGGGCTAACTCCTACGAGCAGTACTTC. It encodes CSATGANSYEQYF.

The rearrangement joins TRBV6-5 to TRBJ2-2; weak D call: TRBD2 (6 bases). Germline V gene lookup returns CDR1 MNHEY and CDR2 SVGAGI. This CDR3 region has 16 residues. V shed 6 bases and J shed 6 bases, with 20 bases lying between them. The CDR3 sequence: CASSQGWGLRAGELFF. CDR3 DNA: TGTGCCAGCAGCCAGGGTTGGGGACTTCGTGCCGGGGAGCTGTTTTTT.

This clonotype was picked up many times. This chain joins TRBV20-1 and TRBJ2-3, with D tentatively TRBD1 (5 bases). Trimming left V 0 bases short and J 1 base short, with 14 bases between. This CDR3 contains 16 residues. Germline CDR1 and CDR2: DFQATT and SNEGSKA (reference sequence). The CDR3 coding sequence is TGCAGTGCTAGAGACCTCCTTGAAGGGGGCACAGATACGCAGTATTTT. Its protein product is CSARDLLEGGTDTQYF.